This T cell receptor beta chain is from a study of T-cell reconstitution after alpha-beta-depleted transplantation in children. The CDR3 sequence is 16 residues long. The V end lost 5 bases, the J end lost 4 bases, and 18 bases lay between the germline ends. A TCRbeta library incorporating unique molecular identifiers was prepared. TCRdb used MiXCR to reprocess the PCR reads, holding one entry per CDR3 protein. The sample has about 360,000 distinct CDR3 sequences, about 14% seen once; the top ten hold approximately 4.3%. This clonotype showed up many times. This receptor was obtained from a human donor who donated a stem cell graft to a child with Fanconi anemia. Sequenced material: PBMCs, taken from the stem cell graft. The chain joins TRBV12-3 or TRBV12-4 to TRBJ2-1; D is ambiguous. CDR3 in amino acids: CASSPPYQDGYNEQFF. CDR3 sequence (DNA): TGTGCCAGCAGTCCCCCCTACCAAGACGGATACAATGAGCAGTTCTTC.